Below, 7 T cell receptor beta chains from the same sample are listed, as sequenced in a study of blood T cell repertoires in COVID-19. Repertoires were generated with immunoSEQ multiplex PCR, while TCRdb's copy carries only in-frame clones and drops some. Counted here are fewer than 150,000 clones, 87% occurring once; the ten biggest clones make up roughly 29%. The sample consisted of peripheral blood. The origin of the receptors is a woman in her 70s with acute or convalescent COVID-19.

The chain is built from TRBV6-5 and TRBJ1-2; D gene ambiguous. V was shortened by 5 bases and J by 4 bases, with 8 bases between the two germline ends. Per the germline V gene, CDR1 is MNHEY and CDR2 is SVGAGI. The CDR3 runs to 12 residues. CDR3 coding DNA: TGTGCCAGCAGTCGCAGTGGCTATGGCTACACCTTC. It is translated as CASSRSGYGYTF.

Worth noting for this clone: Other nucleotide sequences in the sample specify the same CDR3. The CDR3 sequence is CASSPRTGSNQPQHF. Here the CDR3 DNA reads TGTGCCAGCAGCCCCAGGACAGGGTCCAATCAGCCCCAGCATTTT. The chain is built from TRBV28 and TRBJ1-5, with 8 bases that match TRBD1. Germline CDR1 MDHEN, CDR2 SYDVKM. The CDR3 loop spans 15 amino acids. V lost 6 bases, J lost 3 bases, and 7 bases stayed unmatched.

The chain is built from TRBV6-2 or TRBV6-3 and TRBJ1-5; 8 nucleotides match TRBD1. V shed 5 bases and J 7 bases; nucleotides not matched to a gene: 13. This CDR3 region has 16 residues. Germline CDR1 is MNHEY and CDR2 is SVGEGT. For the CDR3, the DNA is TGTGCCAGCAGTACCTTCTACACAGGGGGTTTACAGCCCCAGCATTTT. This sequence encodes CASSTFYTGGLQPQHF.

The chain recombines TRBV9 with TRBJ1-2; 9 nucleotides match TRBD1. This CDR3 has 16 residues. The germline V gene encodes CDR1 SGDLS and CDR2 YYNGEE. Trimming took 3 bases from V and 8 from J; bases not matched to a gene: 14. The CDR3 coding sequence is TGTGCCAGCAGCGGGGGTGGGGGACAGGGTCCCTACGGCTACACCTTC. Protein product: CASSGGGGQGPYGYTF. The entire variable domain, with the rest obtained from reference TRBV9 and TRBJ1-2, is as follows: DSGVTQTPKHLITATGQRVTLRCSPRSGDLSVYWYQQSLDQGLQFLIQYYNGEERAKGNILERFSAQQFPDLHSELNLSSLELGDSALYFCASSGGGGQGPYGYTFGSGTRLTVV.

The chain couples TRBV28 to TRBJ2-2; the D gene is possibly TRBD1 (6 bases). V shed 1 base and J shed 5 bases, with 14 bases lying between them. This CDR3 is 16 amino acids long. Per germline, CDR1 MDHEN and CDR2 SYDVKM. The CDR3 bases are TGTGCCAGCAGTTTATATCCAGGGGCGATGACCGGGGAGCTGTTTTTT. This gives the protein CASSLYPGAMTGELFF.

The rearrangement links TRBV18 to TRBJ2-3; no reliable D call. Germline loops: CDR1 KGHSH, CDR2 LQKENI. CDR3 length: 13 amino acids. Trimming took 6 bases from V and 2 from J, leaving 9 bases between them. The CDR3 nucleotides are TGTGCCAGCTCCCTATCATTCACAGATACGCAGTATTTT. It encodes CASSLSFTDTQYF. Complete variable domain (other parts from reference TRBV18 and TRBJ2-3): NAGVMQNPRHLVRRRGQEARLRCSPMKGHSHVYWYRQLPEEGLKFMVYLQKENIIDESGMPKERFSAEFPKEGPSILRIQQVVRGDSAAYFCASSLSFTDTQYFGPGTRLTVL.

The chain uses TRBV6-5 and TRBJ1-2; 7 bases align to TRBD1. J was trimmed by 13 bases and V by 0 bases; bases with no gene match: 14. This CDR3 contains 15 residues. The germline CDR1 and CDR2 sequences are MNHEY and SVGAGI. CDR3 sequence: CASSYSKWGQGVGTF. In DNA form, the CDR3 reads TGTGCCAGCAGTTACTCGAAGTGGGGGCAGGGGGTCGGCACCTTC.